These T cell receptor beta chains were read from a single sample in a study of neurological immune-mediated disorders. TCRdb called the 5' RACE reads again in MiXCR, with one record for every CDR3 protein. This sample has about 58,000 distinct CDR3 sequences, with around 3.6% found just once. The sequencing sample was made of PBMCs. Receptors originate from a young man with multiple sclerosis. CDR3s include the opening cysteine and the closing phenylalanine or tryptophan. A D gene is named only where the DNA matches it firmly. Part of the rows lack a size; the others show once, few, many or a class for expanded clones.

D: TRBD1
size: many
J: TRBJ2-1
V: TRBV7-9
DNA: TGTGCCAGCAGCCTGACAGGGGTTGATGAGCAGTTCTTC
CDR3: CASSLTGVDEQFF

D: -
size: many
J: TRBJ1-1
V: TRBV5-1
DNA: TGCGCCAGCAGCCCGGTCCAGGCGAACACTGAAGCTTTCTTT
CDR3: CASSPVQANTEAFF

D: TRBD2
size: medium-sized
J: TRBJ2-2
V: TRBV6-4
DNA: TGTGCCAGCAGCAAGACTAGCGGGAACACCGGGGAGCTGTTTTTT
CDR3: CASSKTSGNTGELFF

D: -
size: many
J: TRBJ1-5
V: TRBV27
DNA: TGTGCCAGCAGTTTAGGGCAGGGTCCGCCCCAGCATTTT
CDR3: CASSLGQGPPQHF

D: TRBD2
size: many
J: TRBJ2-1
V: TRBV6-5
DNA: TGTGCCAGCAGTTACGGGACTACCTACAATGAGCAGTTCTTC
CDR3: CASSYGTTYNEQFF

D: TRBD1
size: many
J: TRBJ1-3
V: TRBV9
DNA: TGTGCCAGCAGCGTTCGGGATGAGACAGGGACAGGGAACACCATATATTTT
CDR3: CASSVRDETGTGNTIYF

D: -
size: many
J: TRBJ1-2
V: TRBV9
DNA: TGTGCCAGCAGCGAAGGACAAGGGTCTTCCGGTTTGACCTATGGCTACACCTTC
CDR3: CASSEGQGSSGLTYGYTF

D: -
size: many
J: TRBJ2-7
V: TRBV7-9
DNA: TGTGCCAGCAGCTTCCAGGGTTACGAGCAGTACTTC
CDR3: CASSFQGYEQYF

D: -
size: many
J: TRBJ2-7
V: TRBV11-2
DNA: TGTGCCAGCAGCTTAGATACGTTCTACGAGCAGTACTTC
CDR3: CASSLDTFYEQYF

D: -
size: many
J: TRBJ1-1
V: TRBV12-3/TRBV12-4
DNA: TGTGCCAGCAATCCCCCCGGGGGGGTAGGGACTGAAGCTTTCTTT
CDR3: CASNPPGGVGTEAFF

D: -
size: few
J: TRBJ2-7
V: TRBV4-1
DNA: TGCGCCAGCAGCCAAGAGAAGTCTAGCGCGGGACGCTACGAGCAGTACTTC
CDR3: CASSQEKSSAGRYEQYF

D: -
size: many
J: TRBJ2-3
V: TRBV12-3/TRBV12-4
DNA: TGTGCCAGCAGTCCGGTCCTTACAGATACGCAGTATTTT
CDR3: CASSPVLTDTQYF

D: -
size: many
J: TRBJ1-1
V: TRBV5-1
DNA: TGCGCCAGCAGCTCCAACGTTGGACCCAGGAACACTGAAGCTTTCTTT
CDR3: CASSSNVGPRNTEAFF

D: -
size: -
J: TRBJ2-1
V: TRBV18
DNA: TGTGCCAGCTCACCTTGGAGGGATGAGCAGTTCTTC
CDR3: CASSPWRDEQFF

D: TRBD1
size: many
J: TRBJ2-7
V: TRBV28
DNA: TGTGCCAGCAGAAACCCGACAGGGGTCCGCGAGCAGTACTTC
CDR3: CASRNPTGVREQYF

D: TRBD1
size: many
J: TRBJ2-3
V: TRBV20-1
DNA: TGCAGTGCTAATCACCGGGACAGGGGGACAGATACGCAGTATTTT
CDR3: CSANHRDRGTDTQYF

D: -
size: many
J: TRBJ1-1
V: TRBV4-2
DNA: TGTGCCAGCAGCCAGGGGGGGCAGGGGAGGTTGTATAGTGCAGCTTTCTTT
CDR3: CASSQGGQGRLYSAAFF

D: -
size: many
J: TRBJ2-7
V: TRBV20-1
DNA: TGCAGTGCCAGAAGGGACTTCCCCTACGAGCAGTACTTC
CDR3: CSARRDFPYEQYF

D: TRBD1
size: many
J: TRBJ1-2
V: TRBV5-1
DNA: TGCGCCAGCAGCTTGGCCGGGACAGGCCACTATGGCTACACCTTC
CDR3: CASSLAGTGHYGYTF

D: -
size: few
J: TRBJ2-1
V: TRBV6-5
DNA: TGTGCCAGCAGTTACCGGCCTAGGAGGGGTGAGCAGTTCTTC
CDR3: CASSYRPRRGEQFF

D: -
size: many
J: TRBJ1-2
V: TRBV4-1
DNA: TGCGCCAGCAGCCAAGGCCCAGGGACCTATGGCTACACCTTC
CDR3: CASSQGPGTYGYTF

D: TRBD1
size: many
J: TRBJ2-5
V: TRBV5-1
DNA: TGCGCCAGCAGCTTGCGGGGGACAGGGCAAGAGACCCAGTACTTC
CDR3: CASSLRGTGQETQYF

D: TRBD1
size: many
J: TRBJ1-4
V: TRBV25-1
DNA: TGTGCCAGCAGTGAATCGGGACAGTCCACACGAAAGGAAAAACTGTTTTTT
CDR3: CASSESGQSTRKEKLFF

D: -
size: many
J: TRBJ1-1
V: TRBV3-1
DNA: TGTGCCAGCAGCCAAGGGAACACTGAAGCTTTCTTT
CDR3: CASSQGNTEAFF

D: TRBD1
size: many
J: TRBJ1-1
V: TRBV5-1
DNA: TGCGCCAGCAGCCTGACTCAGGGGGTTAACACTGAAGCTTTCTTT
CDR3: CASSLTQGVNTEAFF

D: TRBD1
size: -
J: TRBJ2-2
V: TRBV20-1
DNA: TGCAGTGCGCCGGGGACAGGGATTACCGGGGAGCTGTTTTTT
CDR3: CSAPGTGITGELFF

D: -
size: many
J: TRBJ1-5
V: TRBV5-6
DNA: TGTGCCAGCAGCCGCAGAGGTAGCAATCAGCCCCAGCATTTT
CDR3: CASSRRGSNQPQHF

D: -
size: -
J: TRBJ1-1
V: TRBV6-5
DNA: TGTGCCAGCAGCCCATTCATGAACACTGAAGCTTTCTTT
CDR3: CASSPFMNTEAFF

D: TRBD1
size: many
J: TRBJ2-1
V: TRBV20-1
DNA: TGCAGTGCGAGATCCGGGACAGGGGGCGATGAGCAGTTCTTC
CDR3: CSARSGTGGDEQFF

D: -
size: many
J: TRBJ2-1
V: TRBV12-3/TRBV12-4
DNA: TGTGCCAGCAGTTCCCCCCTGCGAAATGAGCAGTTCTTC
CDR3: CASSSPLRNEQFF

D: -
size: many
J: TRBJ2-7
V: TRBV21-1
DNA: TGTGCCAGCAGCAAAGGGGCTAGCGGGAGGACCTCCTACGAGCAGTACTTC
CDR3: CASSKGASGRTSYEQYF

D: -
size: many
J: TRBJ1-5
V: TRBV20-1
DNA: TGCAGTGCCACCAGGGGTAGCAATCAGCCCCAGCATTTT
CDR3: CSATRGSNQPQHF

D: -
size: -
J: TRBJ1-1
V: TRBV19
DNA: TGTGCCAGTAGGGGGGACGGGAACACTGAAGCTTTCTTT
CDR3: CASRGDGNTEAFF